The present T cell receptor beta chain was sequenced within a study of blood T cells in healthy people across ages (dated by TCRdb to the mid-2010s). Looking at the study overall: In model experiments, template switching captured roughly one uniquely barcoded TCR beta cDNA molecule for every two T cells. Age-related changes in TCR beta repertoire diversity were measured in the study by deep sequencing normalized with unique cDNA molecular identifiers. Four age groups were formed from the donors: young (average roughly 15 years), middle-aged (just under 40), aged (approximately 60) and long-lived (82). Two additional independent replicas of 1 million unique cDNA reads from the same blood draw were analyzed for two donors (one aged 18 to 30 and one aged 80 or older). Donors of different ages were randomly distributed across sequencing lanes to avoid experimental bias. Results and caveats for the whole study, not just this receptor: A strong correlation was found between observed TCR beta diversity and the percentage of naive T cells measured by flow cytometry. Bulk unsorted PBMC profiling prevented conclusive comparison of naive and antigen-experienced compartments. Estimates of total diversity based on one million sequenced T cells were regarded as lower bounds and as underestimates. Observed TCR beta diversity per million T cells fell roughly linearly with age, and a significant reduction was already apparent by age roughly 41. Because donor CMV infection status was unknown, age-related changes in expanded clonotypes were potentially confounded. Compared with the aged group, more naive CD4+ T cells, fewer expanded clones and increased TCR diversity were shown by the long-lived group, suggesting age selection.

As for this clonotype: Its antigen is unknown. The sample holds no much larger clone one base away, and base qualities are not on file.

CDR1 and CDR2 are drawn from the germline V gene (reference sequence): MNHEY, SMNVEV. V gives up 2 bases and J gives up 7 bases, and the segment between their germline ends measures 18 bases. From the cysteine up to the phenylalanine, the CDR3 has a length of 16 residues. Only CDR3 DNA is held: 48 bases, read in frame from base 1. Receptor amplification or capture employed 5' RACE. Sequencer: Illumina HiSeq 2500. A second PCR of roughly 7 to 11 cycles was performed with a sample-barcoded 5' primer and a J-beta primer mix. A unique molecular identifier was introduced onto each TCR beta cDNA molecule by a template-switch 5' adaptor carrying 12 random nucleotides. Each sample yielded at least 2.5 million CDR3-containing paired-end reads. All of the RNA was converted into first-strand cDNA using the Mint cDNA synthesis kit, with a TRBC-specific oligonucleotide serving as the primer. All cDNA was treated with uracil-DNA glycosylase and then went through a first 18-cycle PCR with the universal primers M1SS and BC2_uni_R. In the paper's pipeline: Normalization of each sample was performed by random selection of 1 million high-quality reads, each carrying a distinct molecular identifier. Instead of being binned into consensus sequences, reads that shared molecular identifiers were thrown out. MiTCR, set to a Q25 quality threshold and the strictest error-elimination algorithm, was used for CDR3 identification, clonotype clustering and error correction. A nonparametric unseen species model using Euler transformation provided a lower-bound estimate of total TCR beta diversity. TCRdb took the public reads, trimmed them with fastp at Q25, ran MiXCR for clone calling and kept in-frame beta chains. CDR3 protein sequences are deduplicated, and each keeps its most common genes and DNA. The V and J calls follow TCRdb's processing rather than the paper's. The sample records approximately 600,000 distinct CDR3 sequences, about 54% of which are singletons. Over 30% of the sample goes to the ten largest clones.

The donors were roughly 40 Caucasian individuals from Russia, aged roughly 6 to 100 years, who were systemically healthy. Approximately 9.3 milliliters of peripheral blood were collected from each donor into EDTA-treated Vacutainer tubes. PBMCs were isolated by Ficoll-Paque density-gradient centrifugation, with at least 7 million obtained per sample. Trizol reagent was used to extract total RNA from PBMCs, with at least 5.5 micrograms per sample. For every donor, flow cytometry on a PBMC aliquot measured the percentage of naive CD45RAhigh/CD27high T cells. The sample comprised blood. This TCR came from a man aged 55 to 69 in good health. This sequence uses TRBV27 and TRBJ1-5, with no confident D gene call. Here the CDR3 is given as CASSLTGPRTGQPQHF. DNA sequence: TGTGCCAGCAGTTTAACGGGTCCGAGGACGGGCCAGCCCCAGCATTTT.